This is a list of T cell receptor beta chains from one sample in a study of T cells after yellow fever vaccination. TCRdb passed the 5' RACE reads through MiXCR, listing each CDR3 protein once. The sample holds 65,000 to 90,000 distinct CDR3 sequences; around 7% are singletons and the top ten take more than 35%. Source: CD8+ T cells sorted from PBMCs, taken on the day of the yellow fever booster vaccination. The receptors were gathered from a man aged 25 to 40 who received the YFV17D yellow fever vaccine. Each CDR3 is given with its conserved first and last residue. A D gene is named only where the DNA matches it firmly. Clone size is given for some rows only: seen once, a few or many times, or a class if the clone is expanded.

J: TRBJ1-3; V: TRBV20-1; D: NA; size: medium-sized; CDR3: CSAIPREVSGNTIYF; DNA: TGCAGTGCCATCCCCAGGGAGGTCTCTGGAAACACCATATATTTT
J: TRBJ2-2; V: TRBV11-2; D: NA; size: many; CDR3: CASSLGEWGELFF; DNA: TGTGCCAGCAGCTTAGGGGAATGGGGGGAGCTGTTTTTT
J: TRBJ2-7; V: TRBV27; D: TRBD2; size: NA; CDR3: CASSLSGLAGNEQYF; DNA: TGTGCCAGCAGTTTATCGGGACTAGCGGGAAACGAGCAGTACTTC
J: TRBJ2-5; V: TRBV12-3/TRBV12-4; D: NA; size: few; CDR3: CASSLAGRVETQYF; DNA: TGTGCCAGCAGTTTAGCGGGCAGGGTTGAGACCCAGTACTTC
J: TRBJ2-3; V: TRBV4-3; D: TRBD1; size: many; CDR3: CASSQDLRDSLSTDTQYF; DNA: TGCGCCAGCAGCCAAGATCTACGGGACAGTCTTAGCACAGATACGCAGTATTTT
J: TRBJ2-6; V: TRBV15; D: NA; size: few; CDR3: CATSREVSGANVLTF; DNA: TGTGCCACCAGCAGAGAGGTCTCTGGGGCCAACGTCCTGACTTTC
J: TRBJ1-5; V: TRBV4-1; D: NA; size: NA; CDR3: CASSQDGEGDQPQHF; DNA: TGCGCCAGCAGCCAAGATGGAGAAGGAGATCAGCCCCAGCATTTT
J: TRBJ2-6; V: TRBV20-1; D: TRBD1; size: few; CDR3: CSARDNYEGDSRSGANVLTF; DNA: TGCAGTGCTAGAGATAATTATGAAGGGGACAGTCGGTCTGGGGCCAACGTCCTGACTTTC
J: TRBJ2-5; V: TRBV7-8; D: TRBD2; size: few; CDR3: CASSWVRLAVQETQYF; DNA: TGTGCCAGCAGCTGGGTTCGGCTAGCGGTGCAAGAGACCCAGTACTTC
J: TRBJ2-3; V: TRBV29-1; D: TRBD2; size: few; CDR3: CSVYGLAGALDTQYF; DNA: TGCAGCGTGTATGGACTAGCGGGAGCATTAGATACGCAGTATTTT
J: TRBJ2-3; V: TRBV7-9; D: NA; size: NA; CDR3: CASSRSPDTQYF; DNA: TGTGCCAGCAGCAGGAGTCCAGATACGCAGTATTTT
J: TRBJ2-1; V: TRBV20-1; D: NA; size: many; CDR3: CSTPDQSSYNEQFF; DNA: TGCAGTACTCCGGACCAAAGCTCCTACAATGAGCAGTTCTTC
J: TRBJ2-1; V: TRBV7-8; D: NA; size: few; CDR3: CASSLTDSNEQFF; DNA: TGTGCCAGCAGCTTGACAGATTCCAATGAGCAGTTCTTC
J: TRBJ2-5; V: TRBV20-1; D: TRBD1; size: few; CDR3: CSASTGGESMETQYF; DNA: TGCAGTGCCAGTACAGGGGGCGAGTCAATGGAGACCCAGTACTTC
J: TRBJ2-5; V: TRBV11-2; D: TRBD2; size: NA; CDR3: CASSLAAGGETQYF; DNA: TGTGCCAGCAGCTTAGCAGCGGGAGGAGAGACCCAGTACTTC
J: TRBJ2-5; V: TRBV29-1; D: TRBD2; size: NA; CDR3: CSVEVSASGKETQYF; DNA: TGCAGCGTTGAGGTTTCGGCTAGCGGCAAAGAGACCCAGTACTTC
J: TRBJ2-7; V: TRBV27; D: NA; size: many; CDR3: CASTYDEQYF; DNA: TGTGCCAGCACCTATGACGAGCAGTACTTC
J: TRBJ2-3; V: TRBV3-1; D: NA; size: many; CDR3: CASSQGEFLDMGTDTQYF; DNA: TGTGCCAGCAGCCAGGGGGAGTTTCTCGACATGGGCACAGATACGCAGTATTTT
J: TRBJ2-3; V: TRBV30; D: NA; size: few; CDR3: CAWSGIRERDTQYF; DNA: TGTGCCTGGAGTGGGATACGGGAGAGAGATACGCAGTATTTT